Following are 15 T cell receptor beta chains from one sample sequenced in a study of T cells expressing NK-cell markers. TCRdb re-called the 5' RACE reads; every CDR3 protein appears as one record, without DNA. The repertoire table contains around 140,000 distinct CDR3 sequences. The sample was blood T cells: a sorted CD56 or NKG2C T cell subset, CD4+ or CD8+ T cells, or bulk PBMC T cells (not recorded which). The receptors were gathered from a man in his late teens or twenties in good health.

The chain has TRBV19 and TRBJ2-1; no DNA is available, so the TRBD2 call from TCRdb remains unchecked. Germline assignment: CDR1 LNHDA and CDR2 SQIVND (reference sequence). The CDR3 runs to 13 residues. The CDR3 reads CASGRDLNNEQFF.

V usage is TRBV7-8 and J usage is TRBJ2-1; as DNA is missing, the TRBD1 call by TCRdb cannot be tested. The CDR3 covers 18 residues. The germline V gene has CDR1 SGHVS and CDR2 FQNEAQ. CDR3 sequence reads: CASSLAVNPFGGYNEQFF.

V gene TRBV15 combines with J gene TRBJ1-6; checking the TCRdb D call of TRBD1 is not possible without DNA. The CDR3 sequence is 15 residues long. Germline V lookup: CDR1 LNHNV, CDR2 YYDKDF (reference sequence). CDR3 sequence reads: CATSDRTGEGSPLHF.

The chain uses TRBV4-2 and TRBJ2-7; TCRdb's D gene call, TRBD2, goes unchecked for lack of DNA. Germline lookup yields CDR1 LGHNA and CDR2 YNFKEQ. This CDR3 spans 13 amino acids. The CDR3 reads CASSPDLIYEQYF.

This sequence joins TRBV6-1 and TRBJ2-3; TCRdb calls TRBD2, which cannot be checked without DNA. This CDR3 has 17 residues. Germline lookup yields CDR1 MNHNS and CDR2 SASEGT. The CDR3 loop is CASSEERLAGGPDTQYF.

The chain carries TRBV5-1 and TRBJ2-1; there is no DNA to check the TCRdb D call of TRBD2. Per the germline V gene, CDR1 is SGHRS and CDR2 is YFSETQ. The CDR3 spans 16 residues. The CDR3: CASSLDPAGARNEQFF.

V and J are TRBV6-2 or TRBV6-3 and TRBJ2-6; TCRdb picks TRBD1, but there is no DNA to check that call. The germline gives CDR1 MNHEY, CDR2 SVGEGT. This CDR3 contains 13 residues. The CDR3 sequence: CSQVSKGANVLTF.

The chain joins TRBV4-3 to TRBJ2-7; lacking DNA, the TRBD1 call made by TCRdb goes unchecked. This CDR3 has 15 residues. Germline CDR1 is LGHNA and CDR2 is YSLEER. The CDR3 is CASSQDPGGSYEQYF.

The CDR3 loop is CASSPERGAYNEQFF. The gene calls are TRBV4-3 and TRBJ2-1. This CDR3 is built from 15 residues. CDR1 LGHNA and CDR2 YSLEER come from the germline V gene.

V is TRBV3-1 and J is TRBJ2-1. The CDR3 contains 15 residues. CDR1 and CDR2 (germline): LGHDT, YNNKEL (reference sequence). The CDR3 region is CASSQVDRSYNEQFF.

The V call is TRBV15, the J call TRBJ2-1; the TCRdb call, TRBD2, lacks DNA for checking. CDR1 and CDR2 (germline): LNHNV, YYDKDF (reference sequence). The CDR3 totals 16 residues. The chain's CDR3 is CATSRAGLGLLDEQFF.

The genes are TRBV11-2 and TRBJ2-7; no DNA is available, so the TRBD1 call from TCRdb remains unchecked. The germline gives CDR1 SGHAT, CDR2 FQNNGV. The CDR3 sequence is 12 residues long. CDR3 region: CASSFAAGEQYF.

The CDR3 is CATSERYNQPQHF. The V and J genes are TRBV24-1 and TRBJ1-5. The length of the CDR3 is 13 residues. Germline V gene sequence: CDR1 KGHDR, CDR2 SFDVKD.

The CDR3: CASSPGTGHGREQYF. The V and J genes are TRBV5-1 and TRBJ2-7; the TCRdb call, TRBD2, lacks DNA for checking. The CDR3 consists of 15 residues. CDR1 and CDR2 (germline): SGHRS, YFSETQ. The variable domain in full, completed from reference TRBV5-1 and TRBJ2-7, reads KAGVTQTPRYLIKTRGQQVTLSCSPISGHRSVSWYQQTPGQGLQFLFEYFSETQRNKGNFPGRFSGRQFSNSRSEMNVSTLELGDSALYLCASSPGTGHGREQYFGPGTRLTVT.

J is TRBJ1-2 and V is TRBV20-1. Germline loops: CDR1 DFQATT, CDR2 SNEGSKA (reference sequence). There are 11 residues in the CDR3. This chain's CDR3 is CSASGNHGYTF.